This section outlines one T cell receptor (beta chain) sequence together with its context. Its specificity is unknown. The record originates from a study of radiotherapy plus CTLA-4 blockade in lung cancer. Across the study: Patients showed objective responses in 15% to 20% of cases and disease control in roughly 34%.

People whose metastatic non-small-cell lung cancer was chemo-refractory got focal radiation along with CTLA-4 blockade by ipilimumab. Overall study results and limits: In blood, after radiotherapy plus ipilimumab, tumor-derived TCR clones expanded. How blood T cell clones changed early, along with interferon-beta, reportedly forecast response best.

Measured with immunoSEQ multiplex PCR; TCRdb has only the in-frame clones, and not every one. The data hold 90,000 to 130,000 clones, with roughly 80% observed a single time. The CDR3 is made up of 11 amino acids. Trimming took 3 bases from V and 8 from J, leaving 10 bases between them. In germline, CDR1 is DFQATT, CDR2 SNEGSKA (reference sequence). Specimen: peripheral blood, collected from a patient treated with radiotherapy plus ipilimumab. This TCR came from a human donor with non-small cell lung cancer that progressed on radiotherapy plus ipilimumab. Some clones in this sample may be carry-over from other donors' samples. This chain joins TRBV20-1 and TRBJ1-2; the D gene is possibly TRBD1 (6 bases). CDR3 sequence reads: CSASRRGGYTF. The CDR3 coding sequence is TGCAGTGCTAGCCGGAGGGGGGGCTACACCTTC.